The clone carrying this T cell receptor beta chain was seen more than once but under ten times. Its antigen is undetermined. MiXCR, run by TCRdb on the 5' RACE reads, gives a single entry per CDR3 protein. This sample has some 350,000 distinct CDR3 sequences, with about 4% found just once. These data come from a study of T cells after yellow fever vaccination. Broader study findings: In FACS-sorted repertoires, abundant clonotypes from the bulk population could appear as contaminants. When the response was secondary, it was weaker but reached its peak faster, day 5 versus 15. CD4 and CD8 compartments shared a small share of clonotypes.

The CDR3 is made up of 16 amino acids. Germline values: CDR1 MDHEN, CDR2 SYDVKM. The V and J ends lost 6 bases and 8 bases, in that order; junction bases with no gene match: 14. The chain carries TRBV28 and TRBJ2-1; 9 bases match TRBD1. Sequencing was performed on PBMCs, taken 5 days after the yellow fever booster vaccination. The sequence came from a man younger than 30 who received the YFV17D yellow fever vaccine. The CDR3 region is CASRATGTGWDDEQFF. The CDR3 coding sequence is TGTGCCAGCAGGGCAACCGGGACAGGGTGGGATGATGAGCAGTTCTTC.